Following are 22 T cell receptor beta chains from one sample sequenced in a study of neurological immune-mediated disorders. TCRdb reprocessed the 5' RACE reads with MiXCR, giving one entry per CDR3 protein. The sample contains roughly 62,000 distinct CDR3 sequences, under 5.5% of which appear only once. The material sequenced was PBMCs. Every receptor here comes from a woman aged 45-59 years with multiple sclerosis.

In this sample, this clonotype turned up many times. The genes are TRBV5-1 and TRBJ2-2, with 9 bases matching TRBD2. Germline V gene data show CDR1 as SGHRS and CDR2 as YFSETQ. V lost 5 bases to trimming and J lost 7 bases; unmatched junction nucleotides: 12. This CDR3 spans 16 amino acids. CDR3 sequence reads: CASSLPRGGDNGELFF. CDR3 coding DNA: TGCGCCAGCAGTCTTCCCCGCGGGGGGGATAACGGGGAGCTGTTTTTT.

Ten or more counts support this clonotype. This rearrangement joins TRBV12-3 or TRBV12-4 to TRBJ2-2; 9 nucleotides agree with TRBD2. CDR3 length equals 16 residues. With V trimmed by 6 bases and J by 3 bases, 8 bases remained unmatched. CDR3 bases: TGTGCCAGCAGACCCGCGGGGGGGACGTACACCGGGGAGCTGTTTTTT. The encoded protein is CASRPAGGTYTGELFF.

This clonotype was recorded many times. The chain couples TRBV10-3 to TRBJ2-1; D is possibly TRBD2 (5 bases). Germline CDR1 is ENHRY and CDR2 is SYGVKD. Trimming pared 4 bases from V and 7 bases from J, leaving 14 bases between. The CDR3 is 14 residues long. In DNA form, the CDR3 reads TGTGCCATCAGTGGGGGAGTGTCGCGGAATGAGCAGTTCTTC. Protein sequence: CAISGGVSRNEQFF.

This clonotype was found many times. The V and J genes are TRBV5-1 and TRBJ1-1, with D hard to call. V lost 2 bases and J 2 bases, leaving 7 bases between the germline ends. CDR1 is SGHRS, CDR2 YFSETQ, per germline. This CDR3 is 13 amino acids long. CDR3 bases: TGCGCCAGCAGCTTTGAGAGAAACACTGAAGCTTTCTTT. Protein: CASSFERNTEAFF.

This clonotype was picked up many times. The chain uses TRBV20-1 and TRBJ1-1; 8 nucleotides line up with TRBD1. This CDR3 contains 14 residues. J gave up 9 bases and V 5 bases, and 14 bases lay outside the gene matches. The germline V gene encodes CDR1 DFQATT and CDR2 SNEGSKA (reference sequence). CDR3 region: CSARPGTGGGKAFF. The CDR3 DNA reads TGCAGTGCTCGACCTGGGACAGGTGGGGGCAAAGCTTTCTTT.

This clonotype was seen ten or more times. The chain recombines TRBV20-1 with TRBJ1-1, with unresolved D. Germline assignment: CDR1 DFQATT and CDR2 SNEGSKA (reference sequence). The CDR3 totals 11 residues. The CDR3 DNA is TGCTTTTACGCCGATCTTAATGAAGCTTTCTTT. Encoded protein: CFYADLNEAFF.

This clonotype was counted ten times or more. V usage is TRBV10-2 and J usage is TRBJ1-5; possibly TRBD1 for D (5 bases). Germline loops: CDR1 WSHSY, CDR2 SAAADI. This CDR3 spans 17 amino acids. V gave up 6 bases and J gave up 0 bases, with 18 bases separating them. The CDR3 sequence is CASSPIGTEDSNQPQHF. The CDR3 DNA follows: TGCGCCAGCAGCCCCATCGGGACGGAAGATAGCAATCAGCCCCAGCATTTT.

This clonotype has a handful of counts. The chain uses TRBV7-2 and TRBJ1-2, with D perhaps matching TRBD1 (5 bases). This CDR3 is built from 12 residues. V lost 2 bases to trimming and J lost 8 bases, with 9 bases between them. Germline V CDR1 and CDR2: SGHTA, FQGNSA. DNA of the CDR3: TGTGCCAGCAGCTTAAACCCAGGGGGCTACACCTTC. The encoded protein is CASSLNPGGYTF.

This clonotype was seen at least ten times. The chain has TRBV6-1 and TRBJ2-7; D possibly matches TRBD1 or TRBD2 (5 bases each). Germline CDR1 MNHNS, CDR2 SASEGT. CDR3 length equals 14 residues. V was trimmed by 6 bases and J by 2 bases, leaving 14 bases between them. The CDR3 nucleotides are TGTGCCAGCAGCGACGAGGGGCCGACCTACGAGCAGTACTTC. Translated: CASSDEGPTYEQYF.

This sequence joins TRBV7-3 and TRBJ2-1; 8 positions match TRBD1. The CDR3 sequence is 15 residues long. Germline loops: CDR1 SGHTA, CDR2 FQGTGA. J lost 6 bases, V lost 5 bases, and 9 bases had no gene match. The CDR3 is CASSPETGVSNEQFF. The CDR3 DNA is TGTGCCAGCAGCCCCGAGACAGGGGTCAGCAATGAGCAGTTCTTC.

This clonotype has only a few counts. The gene calls are TRBV20-1 and TRBJ1-6; a possible D gene is TRBD1 (6 bases). Germline V gene lookup returns CDR1 DFQATT and CDR2 SNEGSKA (reference sequence). This CDR3 contains 14 residues. V was clipped by 8 bases and J by 6 bases, with 17 bases between them. The CDR3 region is CSSVRTATNSPLHF. The CDR3 DNA reads TGCAGTTCGGTGCGGACAGCGACTAATTCACCCCTCCACTTT.

The sample holds many counts of this clonotype. The V gene is TRBV5-1, the J gene TRBJ1-1; tentative D call: TRBD1 (5 bases). The germline V gene encodes CDR1 SGHRS and CDR2 YFSETQ. This CDR3 contains 17 residues. The V end lost 0 bases, the J end lost 1 base, and 16 bases lay between the germline ends. CDR3 in amino acids: CASSLDLGGLTNTEAFF. CDR3 nucleotides: TGCGCCAGCAGCTTGGATTTGGGGGGACTTACGAACACTGAAGCTTTCTTT.

This clonotype appeared many times. The genes are TRBV25-1 and TRBJ2-3; 8 bases agree with TRBD1. The CDR3 sequence is 14 residues long. Germline CDR1 reads MGHDK; CDR2 reads SYGVNS. V was clipped by 4 bases and J by 2 bases; unmatched bases: 2. The CDR3 region has the DNA TGTGCCAGCAGTGGGGGACAGGACACAGATACGCAGTATTTT. It is translated as CASSGGQDTDTQYF.

This clonotype was counted many times. The chain uses TRBV7-2 and TRBJ1-5; 8 bases fit TRBD1. This CDR3 is 14 amino acids long. V gave up 5 bases and J gave up 7 bases; unmatched junction bases: 7. Germline V gene data show CDR1 as SGHTA and CDR2 as FQGNSA. Here the CDR3 DNA reads TGTGCCAGCAGCCCGGGACAGGCCCACCAGCCCCAGCATTTT. Translating gives CASSPGQAHQPQHF.

The table lists this clonotype with many counts. The chain couples TRBV10-3 to TRBJ2-5; D possibly corresponds to TRBD1 (6 bases). CDR1 and CDR2 (germline): ENHRY, SYGVKD. This CDR3 is built from 14 residues. Trimming shortened V by 3 bases and J by 3 bases, and 11 bases separated the two germline ends. The DNA of the CDR3 is TGTGCCATCAGTGATGGGGGCCAGGAAGAGACCCAGTACTTC. It specifies CAISDGGQEETQYF.

This clonotype was observed many times. V and J are TRBV6-5 and TRBJ1-1; D is perhaps TRBD1 (6 bases). The germline CDR1 and CDR2 sequences are MNHEY and SVGAGI. V lost 6 bases and J lost 0, with 11 bases in between. The CDR3 runs 14 residues. CDR3 sequence: CASSLGQLNTEAFF. The CDR3 DNA follows: TGTGCCAGCAGCCTCGGACAGCTGAACACTGAAGCTTTCTTT.

This clonotype was detected many times. This chain links TRBV12-3 or TRBV12-4 with TRBJ1-2; 7 bases fit TRBD1. The V and J ends lost 3 bases and 4 bases, in that order; junction bases with no gene match: 2. CDR3 length equals 13 residues. DNA for the CDR3: TGTGCCAGCAGTTTGACAGGGAGCTATGGCTACACCTTC. Amino acid sequence: CASSLTGSYGYTF.

This clonotype was observed many times. The rearrangement joins TRBV9 to TRBJ2-3; 9 nucleotides agree with TRBD1. CDR3 length: 13 amino acids. Germline trimming cut 4 bases from V and 8 bases from J; bases unmatched to any gene: 5. Germline values: CDR1 SGDLS, CDR2 YYNGEE. CDR3 sequence (DNA): TGTGCCAGCAGCTCGGGACAGGGTATTACGCAGTATTTT. Translated: CASSSGQGITQYF.

The genes are TRBV4-2 and TRBJ2-3, with 9 nucleotides matching TRBD2. The length of the CDR3 is 17 residues. Germline CDR1 reads LGHNA; CDR2 reads YNFKEQ. After removal of 0 bases from V and 4 bases from J, the junction contained 8 bases not matched to a gene. CDR3: CASSQDRAGGPADTQYF. DNA of the CDR3: TGTGCCAGCAGCCAAGATCGGGCGGGGGGGCCGGCAGATACGCAGTATTTT.

Ten or more counts support this clonotype. The V and J genes are TRBV7-2 and TRBJ2-1; no firm D call. Looked up from germline, CDR1 is SGHTA and CDR2 is FQGNSA. Trimming removed 2 bases from V and 0 bases from J, with 5 bases in between. The CDR3 extends over 14 amino acids. CDR3 region: CASSLRSSYNEQFF. CDR3 in DNA: TGTGCCAGCAGCTTACGAAGCTCCTACAATGAGCAGTTCTTC.

Comment on this clonotype: A much more abundant neighbour one base away suggests this may be a read error. The rearrangement links TRBV20-1 to TRBJ1-2; maybe TRBD1 (5 bases). V was pared by 4 bases and J by 6 bases, with 18 bases between. The germline V gene encodes CDR1 DFQATT and CDR2 SNEGSKA (reference sequence). The CDR3 contains 14 residues. This chain's CDR3 is CSAIEPGSWDGYTF. DNA of the CDR3: TGCAGTGCTATAGAACCAGGGAGTTGGGATGGCTACACCTTC.

This clonotype was seen a handful of times. The V and J genes are TRBV12-3 or TRBV12-4 and TRBJ1-1; 9 bases fit TRBD1. CDR3 length: 15 residues. V lost 1 base to trimming and J lost 5 bases; unmatched junction nucleotides: 5. CDR3 DNA sequence: TGTGCCAGCAGTTTAGGGGGACAGGGTGAAACTGAAGCTTTCTTT. Translating gives CASSLGGQGETEAFF.